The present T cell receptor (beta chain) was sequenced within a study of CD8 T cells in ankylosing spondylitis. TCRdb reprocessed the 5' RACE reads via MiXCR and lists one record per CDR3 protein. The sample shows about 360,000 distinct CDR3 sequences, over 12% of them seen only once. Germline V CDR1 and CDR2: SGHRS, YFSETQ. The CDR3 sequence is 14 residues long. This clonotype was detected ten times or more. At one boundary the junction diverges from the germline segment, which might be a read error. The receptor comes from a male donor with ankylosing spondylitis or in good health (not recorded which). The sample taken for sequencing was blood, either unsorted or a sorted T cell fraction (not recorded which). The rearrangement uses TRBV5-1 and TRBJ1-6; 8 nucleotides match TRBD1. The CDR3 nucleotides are TGTGCCAGCAGCTTAGACAGGGGTAATTCACCCCTCCACTTT. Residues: CASSLDRGNSPLHF.